A selection of T cell receptor beta chains follows, all from one sample in a study of blood T cells in healthy people across ages. TCRdb fed the 5' RACE reads into MiXCR, producing one record per CDR3 protein. The repertoire holds around 670,000 distinct CDR3 sequences, with about 30% as singletons. Sequenced sample: blood. The origin of the receptors is a woman of 80 years or more in good health. Each CDR3 is given with its conserved first and last residue.

v_gene	j_gene	CDR3aa
TRBV4-3	TRBJ1-2	CASSQDGQGDYGYTF
TRBV15	TRBJ2-1	CATSRAGSYNEQFF
TRBV6-5	TRBJ2-7	CASKATRVEWAYEQYF
TRBV6-1	TRBJ1-2	CASRMGTNYGYTF
TRBV7-7	TRBJ1-1	CASSLGLYTEAFF
TRBV6-5	TRBJ1-1	CASSPRVSNTEAFF
TRBV24-1	TRBJ2-3	CATSDPGLVTDTQYF
TRBV5-1	TRBJ2-5	CASSLSGSRETQYF
TRBV7-9	TRBJ1-5	CASSTWTGTSNQPQHF
TRBV7-3	TRBJ2-1	CASSLYPGSEQFF
TRBV20-1	TRBJ2-2	CSASLESAGKIGELFF
TRBV12-3/TRBV12-4	TRBJ1-1	CATEPHRALNTETFF
TRBV18	NA	CASQRTSGLQETQYF
TRBV20-1	TRBJ2-7	CSAPSLRGTADETLYF
TRBV20-1	TRBJ2-7	CSAYEPGQTYEQYF
TRBV29-1	TRBJ2-1	CSVAEGRDEQFF
TRBV7-2	TRBJ1-1	CASSSTPGQATEAFF
TRBV6-2/TRBV6-3	TRBJ2-6	CASSSPTLTAGANVLTF
TRBV6-5	TRBJ2-6	CAGRQGEAGANVLTF
TRBV12-3/TRBV12-4	TRBJ1-5	CASRSGQSFYSNQPQHF
TRBV6-1	TRBJ2-2	CASSEARGVTGELFF
TRBV15	TRBJ2-2	CATRKGRANTGELFF
TRBV30	TRBJ2-5	CAWSVRGVREQYF
TRBV7-3	TRBJ2-1	CASSLVAGVTNEQFF
TRBV5-1	TRBJ2-6	CASSLAGTSVLSSGANVLTF
TRBV29-1	TRBJ2-1	CSVGGQGGNEQFF
TRBV5-1	TRBJ1-1	CASRSGAHNTEAFF
TRBV9	TRBJ2-7	CASSPRGTGEQYF
TRBV28	TRBJ2-5	CASSFLRLYQETQYF
TRBV6-5	TRBJ2-5	CASSLWGIEQETQYF
TRBV2	TRBJ1-6	CASRSKGGLSTLHF
TRBV5-8	TRBJ2-6	CASGRYLGAGANVLTF
TRBV9	TRBJ2-7	CASGVATRVAGFTYEQYF
TRBV9	TRBJ2-5	CASSPSGGGPYNEQYF
TRBV9	TRBJ2-7	CASSAGTNSYEQYF
TRBV30	TRBJ2-4	CAWKAGGAKNIQYF
TRBV20-1	TRBJ2-1	CVKLAGPYNEQFF
TRBV5-4	TRBJ2-1	CASKLRGGGGDNEQFF
TRBV6-6	TRBJ1-1	CASSYPDRGETEAFF
TRBV5-1	TRBJ1-4	CASSQAGSNEKLFF
TRBV30	TRBJ1-5	CAWSSDRGNQSQHF
TRBV2	TRBJ2-7	CASSTGVYEQYF
TRBV25-1	TRBJ1-4	CASGQATNEKLFF
TRBV12-3/TRBV12-4	TRBJ1-1	CASIRGTGRGTEAFF
TRBV14	TRBJ1-6	CASSQEADGSPLHF
TRBV20-1	TRBJ1-1	CSARDKKGTEAFF
TRBV7-3	TRBJ1-1	CASSLGENIEAFF
TRBV7-9	TRBJ2-7	CASSKTPGRGSYEQYF
TRBV5-1	TRBJ2-5	CATSGEGLYNEQYF
TRBV27	TRBJ1-5	CASSPYAYSNQPRHF
TRBV20-1	TRBJ1-6	CSARDNSLGNSPLHF
TRBV5-4	TRBJ2-2	CASSSYSLNTGELFF
TRBV14	TRBJ1-2	CASSQGTGHYGYTF